The text below deals with one TCR beta chain. As yet, its antigen is unknown. CDR3 length: 13 residues. In germline, CDR1 is SGHAT, CDR2 FQNNGV. The V end was cut by 1 base, the J end by 1 base, with 4 bases between. Clones were read by immunoSEQ multiplex PCR, and TCRdb kept only the in-frame ones, dropping some. Of approximately 30,000 clones listed, roughly 93% were seen once; the top ten hold roughly 7.9%. This sample stems from a study of T cells in localized non-small cell lung cancer. Broader study findings: Heterogeneity remains possible, as sequencing covered one tumor region only.

This sequence joins TRBV11-2 and TRBJ2-5; D is ambiguous. The clonotype was recovered from a female donor over 55 with stage I lung adenocarcinoma. This specimen consisted of peripheral blood, obtained before any cancer treatment. The CDR3 is CASSLGPQETQYF. The CDR3 coding sequence is TGTGCCAGCAGCTTAGGCCCCCAAGAGACCCAGTACTTC.